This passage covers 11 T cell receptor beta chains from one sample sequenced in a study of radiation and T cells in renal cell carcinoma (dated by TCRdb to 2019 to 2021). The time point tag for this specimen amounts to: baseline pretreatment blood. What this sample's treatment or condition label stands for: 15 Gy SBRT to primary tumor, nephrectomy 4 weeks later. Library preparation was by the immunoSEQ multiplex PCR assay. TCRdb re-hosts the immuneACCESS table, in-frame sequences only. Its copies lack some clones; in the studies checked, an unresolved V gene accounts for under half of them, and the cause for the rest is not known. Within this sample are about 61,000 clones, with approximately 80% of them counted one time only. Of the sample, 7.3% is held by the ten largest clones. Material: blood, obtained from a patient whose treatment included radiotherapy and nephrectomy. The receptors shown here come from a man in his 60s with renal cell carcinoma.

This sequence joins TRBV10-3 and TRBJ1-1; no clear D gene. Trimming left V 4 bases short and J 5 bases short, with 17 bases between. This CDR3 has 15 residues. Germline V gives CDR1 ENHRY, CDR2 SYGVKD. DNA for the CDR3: TGTGCCATCAGTGTAGGCCGGATTAGCGAGACTGAAGCTTTCTTT. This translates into CAISVGRISETEAFF.

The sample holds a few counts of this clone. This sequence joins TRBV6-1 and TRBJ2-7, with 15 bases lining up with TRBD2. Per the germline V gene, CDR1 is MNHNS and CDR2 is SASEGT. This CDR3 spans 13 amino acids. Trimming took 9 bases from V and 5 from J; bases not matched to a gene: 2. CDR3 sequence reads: CASGTSGRNEQYV. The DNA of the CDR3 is TGTGCCAGTGGGACTAGCGGGAGGAACGAGCAGTACGTC.

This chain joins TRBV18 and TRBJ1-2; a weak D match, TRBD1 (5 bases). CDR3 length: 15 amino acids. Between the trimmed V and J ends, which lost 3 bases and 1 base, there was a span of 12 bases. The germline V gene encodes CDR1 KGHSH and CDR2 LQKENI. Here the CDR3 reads CASSPRGGINYGYTF. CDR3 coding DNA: TGTGCCAGCTCACCTCGCGGGGGTATTAACTATGGCTACACCTTC.

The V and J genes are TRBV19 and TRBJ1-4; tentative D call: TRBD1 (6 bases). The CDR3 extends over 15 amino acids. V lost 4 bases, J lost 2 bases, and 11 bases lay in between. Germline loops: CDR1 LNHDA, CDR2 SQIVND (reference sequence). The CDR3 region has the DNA TGTGCCAGTAGTAGTAGAACAGGGACTAATGAAAAACTGTTTTTT. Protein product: CASSSRTGTNEKLFF. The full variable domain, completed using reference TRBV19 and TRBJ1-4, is DGGITQSPKYLFRKEGQNVTLSCEQNLNHDAMYWYRQDPGQGLRLIYYSQIVNDFQKGDIAEGYSVSREKKESFPLTVTSAQKNPTAFYLCASSSRTGTNEKLFFGSGTQLSVL.

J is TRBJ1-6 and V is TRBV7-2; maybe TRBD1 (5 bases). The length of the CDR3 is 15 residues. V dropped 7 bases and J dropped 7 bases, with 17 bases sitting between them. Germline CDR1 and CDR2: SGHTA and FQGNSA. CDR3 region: CASTHERGRNSPLHF. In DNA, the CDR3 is TGTGCCAGCACCCATGAGAGGGGACGGAATTCACCCCTCCACTTT.

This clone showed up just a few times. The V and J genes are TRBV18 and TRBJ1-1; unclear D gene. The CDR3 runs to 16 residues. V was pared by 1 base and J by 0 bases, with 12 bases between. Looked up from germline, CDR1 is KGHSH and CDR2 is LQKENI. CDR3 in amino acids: CASSPRYTQMNTEAFF. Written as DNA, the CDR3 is TGTGCCAGCTCACCACGGTACACCCAAATGAACACTGAAGCTTTCTTT.

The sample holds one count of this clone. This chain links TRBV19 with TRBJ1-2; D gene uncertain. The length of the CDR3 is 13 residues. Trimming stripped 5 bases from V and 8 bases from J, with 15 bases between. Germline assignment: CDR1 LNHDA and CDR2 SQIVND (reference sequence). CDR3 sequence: CASSPVGLGGYTF. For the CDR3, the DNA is TGTGCCAGTAGTCCCGTGGGCTTAGGAGGCTACACCTTC.

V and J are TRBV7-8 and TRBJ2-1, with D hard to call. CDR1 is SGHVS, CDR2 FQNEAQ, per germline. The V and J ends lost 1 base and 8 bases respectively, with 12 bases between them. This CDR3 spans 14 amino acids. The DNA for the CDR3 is TGTGCCAGCAGCTTAGTGGGGTCTAAACATGAGCAGTTCTTC. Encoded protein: CASSLVGSKHEQFF. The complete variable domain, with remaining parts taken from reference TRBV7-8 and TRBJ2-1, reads GAGVSQSPRYKVAKRGQDVALRCDPISGHVSLFWYQQALGQGPEFLTYFQNEAQLDKSGLPSDRFFAERPEGSVSTLKIQRTQQEDSAVYLCASSLVGSKHEQFFGPGTRLTVL.

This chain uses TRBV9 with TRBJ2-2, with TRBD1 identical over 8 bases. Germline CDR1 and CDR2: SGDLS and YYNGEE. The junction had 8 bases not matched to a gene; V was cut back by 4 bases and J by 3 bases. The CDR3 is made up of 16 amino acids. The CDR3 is CASSFPPTGDTGELFF. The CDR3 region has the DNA TGTGCCAGCAGCTTCCCACCGACAGGGGACACCGGGGAGCTGTTTTTT.

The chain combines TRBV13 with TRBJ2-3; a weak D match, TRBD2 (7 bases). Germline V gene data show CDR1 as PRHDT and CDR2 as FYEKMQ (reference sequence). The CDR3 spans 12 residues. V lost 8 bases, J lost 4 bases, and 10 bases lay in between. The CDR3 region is CASGGASDTQYF. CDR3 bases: TGTGCCAGCGGGGGGGCCTCAGATACGCAGTATTTT. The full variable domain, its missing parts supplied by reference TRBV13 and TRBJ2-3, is AAGVIQSPRHLIKEKRETATLKCYPIPRHDTVYWYQQGPGQDPQFLISFYEKMQSDKGSIPDRFSAQQFSDYHSELNMSSLELGDSALYFCASGGASDTQYFGPGTRLTVL.

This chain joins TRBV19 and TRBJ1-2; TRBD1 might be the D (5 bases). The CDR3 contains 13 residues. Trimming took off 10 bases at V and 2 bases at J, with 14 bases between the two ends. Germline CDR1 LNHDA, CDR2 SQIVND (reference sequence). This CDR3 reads CATERAGNYGYTF. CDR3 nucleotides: TGTGCCACCGAGCGGGCAGGGAACTATGGCTACACCTTC.